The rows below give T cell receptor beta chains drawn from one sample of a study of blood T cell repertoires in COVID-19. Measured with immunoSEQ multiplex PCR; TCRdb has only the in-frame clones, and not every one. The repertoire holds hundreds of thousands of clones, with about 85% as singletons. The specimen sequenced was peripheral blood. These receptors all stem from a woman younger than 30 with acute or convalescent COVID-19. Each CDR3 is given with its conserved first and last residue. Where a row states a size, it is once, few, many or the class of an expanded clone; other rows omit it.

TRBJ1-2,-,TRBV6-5,CASSYHRVDNYGYTF
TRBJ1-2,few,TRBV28,CASSFQGGYGYTF
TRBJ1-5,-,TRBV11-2,CASSLEGRDNQPQHF
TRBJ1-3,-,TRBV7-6,CASSLGQGSGNTIYF
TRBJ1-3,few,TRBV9,CASSVEEESTGNTIYF
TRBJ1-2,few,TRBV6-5,CASSYSSTGSYGYTF
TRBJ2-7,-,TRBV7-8,CASSHGVGSTYEQYF
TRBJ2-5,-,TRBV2,CAGTGDQETQYF
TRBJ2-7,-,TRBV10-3,CAIRDGSTYEQYF
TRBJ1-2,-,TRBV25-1,CASSELGTGGYGYTF
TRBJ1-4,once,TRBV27,CASSLRADVMKGLFF
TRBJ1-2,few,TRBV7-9,CASSLTLGGDYGYTF
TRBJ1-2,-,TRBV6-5,CASGIPFNYGYTF
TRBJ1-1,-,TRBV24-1,CATSDSSAGTFF
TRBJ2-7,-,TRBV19,CASSIIQGAGYEQYF
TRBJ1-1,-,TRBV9,CASSVDSTGGTEAFF
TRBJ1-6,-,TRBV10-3,CAISEQGGRNSPLHF
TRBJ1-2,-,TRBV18,CASSPELVSASVNGYTF
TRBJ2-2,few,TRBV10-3,CAIRGAGAAGELFF
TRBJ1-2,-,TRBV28,CASSSPGQGAGGYGYTF
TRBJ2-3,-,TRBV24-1,CATSTVADTQYF
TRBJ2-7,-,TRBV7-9,CASSSLAGGTYEQYF
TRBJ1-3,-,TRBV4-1,CASSQVKGQGYGNTIYF
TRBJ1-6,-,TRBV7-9,CASSLIGEKNSPLHF
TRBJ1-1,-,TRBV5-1,CASSLGDSSLMNTEAFF
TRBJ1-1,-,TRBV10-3,CAIRYADTEAFF
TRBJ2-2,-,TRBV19,CASSPGGAGELFF
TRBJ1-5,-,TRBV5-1,CASSLAGNQPQHF
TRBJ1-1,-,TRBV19,CASSPRYGRGRHTEAFF
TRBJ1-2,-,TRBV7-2,CASSLVAGYGYTF
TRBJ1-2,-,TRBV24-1,CATSDQTGIDYTF
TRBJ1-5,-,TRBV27,CASSPQGSNQPQHF
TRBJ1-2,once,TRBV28,CASSLAIGAGGNGYTF
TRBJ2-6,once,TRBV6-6,CAGRLDSGANVLTF
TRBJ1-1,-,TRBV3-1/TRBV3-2,CASSRGTQNTEAFF
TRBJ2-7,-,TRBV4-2,CASSQGPSGETYEQYF
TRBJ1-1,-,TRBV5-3,CARSRKGQGNTEAFF
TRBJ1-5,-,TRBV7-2,CASSLPGTGGSQPQHF
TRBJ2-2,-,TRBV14,CASSQDLSGELFF
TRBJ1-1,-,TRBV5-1,CASSLMDRNTEAFF
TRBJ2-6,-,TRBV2,CASSYRGRGANVLTF
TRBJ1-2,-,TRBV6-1,CASSERAAGVRGYTF
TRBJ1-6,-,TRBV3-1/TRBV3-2,CASSRGQGFNSPLHF
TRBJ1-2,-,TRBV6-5,CASSSYYGYTF
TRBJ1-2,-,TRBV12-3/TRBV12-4,CASSRDSYGYTF
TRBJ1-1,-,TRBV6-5,CASRLGAANTEAFF
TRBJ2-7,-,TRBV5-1,CASRDLAVIHEQYF
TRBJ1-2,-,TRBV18,CASSPPPANYGYTF
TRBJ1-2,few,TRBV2,CASSEQIQGGYGYTF
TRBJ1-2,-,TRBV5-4,CASTRQGQVDYTF
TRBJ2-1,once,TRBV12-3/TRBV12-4,CASSLNRVNEQFF
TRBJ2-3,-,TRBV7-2,CASSQGLGAGDTQYF
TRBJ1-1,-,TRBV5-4,CASSSPLTAWGTEAFF
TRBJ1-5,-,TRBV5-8,CASSSLLVEQPQHF
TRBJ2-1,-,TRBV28,CASSGSSYNEQFF